These 2 T cell receptor beta chains share one sample of origin, sequenced in a study of regulatory T cells in long-lasting Graves disease. As to time point: newly diagnosed GD, antithyroid drugs for less than 3 months. PBMCs were the source of the RNA used for TCR sequencing. The TCR beta library used iRepertoire HTBI primers with Arm-PCR amplification of CDR3. One entry per CDR3 protein results from TCRdb running MiXCR on the multiplex PCR reads. This sample yields some 340,000 distinct CDR3 sequences, of which about 10% are seen a single time; 18% belongs to the top ten. The sample was also linked to a second study, of T cells in Graves' hyperthyroidism and ophthalmopathy.

Sequenced here: peripheral blood mononuclear cells (PBMCs), sampled at new diagnosis, from a patient treated with antithyroid drugs. These TCRs come from a woman in her late teens or twenties with Graves disease.

This clonotype was seen at least ten times. The chain combines TRBV6-1 with TRBJ2-1, with D perhaps TRBD2 (6 bases). V lost 11 bases to trimming and J lost 4 bases, with 12 bases between them. Germline loops: CDR1 MNHNS, CDR2 SASEGT. The length of the CDR3 is 12 residues. This CDR3 is CALGRGYNEQFF. For the CDR3, the DNA is TGTGCCCTCGGGCGGGGATACAATGAGCAGTTCTTC.

In this sample, this clonotype turned up many times. The chain uses TRBV20-1 and TRBJ2-7, with 9 bases fitting TRBD2. Germline V gene data show CDR1 as DFQATT and CDR2 as SNEGSKA (reference sequence). With V trimmed by 1 base and J by 1 base, 5 bases remained unmatched. The CDR3 sequence is 15 residues long. The CDR3 is CSARAAGGQSYEQYV. For the CDR3, the DNA is TGCAGTGCTAGAGCGGCGGGGGGGCAATCCTACGAGCAGTACGTC.